Given below is one TCR beta chain in context. The primer mix had 60 Vbeta and 13 Jbeta primers. The table came from immunoSEQ multiplex PCR; TCRdb's copy has only in-frame clones and leaves some out. Among 30,000 to 40,000 clones listed, about 70% were seen once. The record originates from a study of cytomegalovirus exposure and HLA in healthy donors. This CDR3 has 13 amino acids. Germline CDR1 and CDR2: SNHLY and FYNNEI. V trimming: 4 bases; J trimming: 8 bases; junction bases outside the gene matches: 6. The sample taken for sequencing was PBMCs. V gene TRBV2 combines with J gene TRBJ1-2, with 8 bases identical to TRBD1. The source of this sequence is a man aged 30-40 years in good health and CMV-seronegative. The CDR3 DNA reads TGTGCCAGCAGTGGGACAGGGATGGGAGGCTACACCTTC. Residues: CASSGTGMGGYTF.